The entry below describes one T cell receptor beta chain. Its binding antigen is unknown. It has no much larger one-base neighbor in the sample; base qualities were not kept. This sample stems from a study of shared clonotypes between healthy human individuals (dated by TCRdb to 2018 to 2020). Study-wide context: A couple of women and a few men aged 18 to 49 years were included in the cohort. To estimate repertoire size and how much clonotypes are shared between individuals, the study performed deep sequencing of blood TCR repertoires from a handful of healthy adults. Libraries were prepared and TCR repertoires were sequenced by different laboratories using diverse techniques, in order to increase sequencing depth and limit assay-specific biases. Each donor's leukapheresis produced roughly between roughly 0.85 and 9.5 billion PBMCs.

Healthy HIV-negative adults with no recently reported acute infections or vaccinations were included as donors. Only Caucasian adults living in Nashville, Tennessee, USA were represented among the donors. For unsorted samples, about 90 million PBMCs were counted, and genomic DNA was extracted using the QIAamp DNA Blood Mini kit. Blood was obtained by leukapheresis, after which PBMCs were separated by Ficoll-Histopaque density gradient centrifugation and cryopreserved in liquid nitrogen vapor phase. TCR CDR3 regions were amplified from genomic DNA by multiplex PCR using the deep immunoSEQ assay. Extracted genomic DNA from each cell subset was spread evenly across all wells of several immunoSEQ 96-well plates, with each plate serving as a replicate. For unsorted PBMC, about 300 ng genomic DNA, equal to 25,000 to 35,000 T cell genomes, was loaded into each replicate PCR. Unsorted PBMC genomic DNA was sequenced across ten immunoSEQ deep assay plates. Purified libraries were measured with a Qubit 3.0 fluorometer, size-checked on a Bioanalyzer 2100, and measured again with the KAPA Library Quantification kit. Every immunoSEQ 96-well plate was sequenced on a separate single-read 150-cycle Illumina NextSeq 550 flow cell. In the authors' own workflow: The immunoSEQ output contained only junctional sequences without quality scores, so filtering could not match that applied to full-length reads. To assign V/J genes and CDR3, sequences were annotated using PyIR, a Python wrapper for IgBLAST v1.9, with IMGT germline references. Reads with weak V/J assignments (E-value above 1e-6), missing CDR3, stop codons, out-of-frame junctions, or ambiguous translated residues were removed. V3J clonotypes were defined as sequences sharing an identical inferred V gene, J gene, and CDR3 amino acid sequence. To compute the percentage overlap between repertoires, the number of shared unique clonotypes was divided by the size of the smaller repertoire. Repertoire richness was assessed with RTK rarefaction, the Chao1 estimator, and Recon v2.1 estimates of unobserved clonotypes. Entries here come from immuneACCESS through TCRdb and include only in-frame sequences with V and J called. Some clones fail to appear in such tables; in the studies checked, an unresolved V gene covers under half of the shortfall, and the cause of the remainder is unknown. Clone size and the V and J calls come from that table; the DNA yielded D and trimming. Recorded for this sample are roughly 500,000 clones; over 60% of them occurred a single time. Over 10% of the sample rests with the top ten.

What the authors observed across the whole study: Because the study included only a small number of donors, the genetic and exposure-history diversity represented was limited. Based on pairwise subsampling, the degree of clonotype sharing among donors was expected to be affected by sequencing depth. Sampling was limited to blood, and TCR repertoires in tissue likely differ from TCR repertoires in blood.

The CDR3, cysteine through phenylalanine, is 14 amino acids long. Only the CDR3 region is kept as DNA, spanning 42 bases read in frame from base 1. Relative to germline, V is 2 bases shorter and J is 7 bases shorter, with 14 bases between their ends. Reading the germline V gene (reference sequence) gives CDR1 SGHNT and CDR2 YYREEE. The chain joins TRBV5-4 to TRBJ2-3; the D gene is perhaps TRBD2, on 6 matching bases. Input material: PBMCs. The origin of this receptor is a woman between 40 and 55 years old in good health. Some clones in this sample may be carry-over from other donors' samples. The sequenced DNA is TGTGCCAGCAGCTTCGCTCAGGGAGGAAATACGCAGTATTTT. Its coded protein is CASSFAQGGNTQYF.